Listed below are T cell receptor beta chains from one sample, sequenced in a study of monozygotic twins with inflammatory bowel disease. TCRdb re-called the 5' RACE reads and shows each CDR3 protein once, DNA omitted. The listing contains 200,000 to 250,000 distinct CDR3 sequences. Sample: blood. All receptors come from a human donor with ulcerative colitis or Crohn's disease, or a healthy co-twin of an affected twin (not recorded which). Both conserved end residues are part of each CDR3. The order of the fields is J gene, V gene, CDR3 protein.

j_call: TRBJ2-1
v_call: TRBV19
cdr3_aa: CASSILGSSYNEQFF

j_call: TRBJ2-7
v_call: TRBV19
cdr3_aa: CASSIWTGGSYEQYF

j_call: TRBJ2-3
v_call: TRBV5-1
cdr3_aa: CASSLVLGYTDTQYF

j_call: TRBJ1-1
v_call: TRBV5-1
cdr3_aa: CASSSGQGAEAFF

j_call: TRBJ2-1
v_call: TRBV5-1
cdr3_aa: CASSIVAGGNEQFF

j_call: TRBJ1-2
v_call: TRBV7-8
cdr3_aa: CASSPYRRETVAIINYGYTF

j_call: TRBJ1-4
v_call: TRBV27
cdr3_aa: CASSLYPGPLGEKLFF

j_call: TRBJ2-5
v_call: TRBV18
cdr3_aa: CASSPQGAAETQYF

j_call: TRBJ1-6
v_call: TRBV20-1
cdr3_aa: CSASDLTGRNSPLHF

j_call: TRBJ1-5
v_call: TRBV19
cdr3_aa: CASSMAGAPQPQHF

j_call: TRBJ1-4
v_call: TRBV7-2
cdr3_aa: CASSLRWQGNEKLFF

j_call: TRBJ2-5
v_call: TRBV27
cdr3_aa: CASRGTGETQYF

j_call: TRBJ2-7
v_call: TRBV12-3/TRBV12-4
cdr3_aa: CASSTMATNEQYF

j_call: TRBJ2-7
v_call: TRBV4-1
cdr3_aa: CASSQMGRQSSYEQYF

j_call: TRBJ2-7
v_call: TRBV27
cdr3_aa: CASSSLQGRGVDEQYF

j_call: TRBJ2-5
v_call: TRBV20-1
cdr3_aa: CSVPRTSMGTQYF

j_call: TRBJ2-7
v_call: TRBV4-1
cdr3_aa: CASSQDSQDRYEQYF

j_call: TRBJ1-3
v_call: TRBV5-1
cdr3_aa: CASSGGQQRNTIYF

j_call: TRBJ2-3
v_call: TRBV7-8
cdr3_aa: CASSPGGGGLGTDTQYF

j_call: TRBJ2-4
v_call: TRBV5-1
cdr3_aa: CASSAGTEGIQYF

j_call: TRBJ2-1
v_call: TRBV11-3
cdr3_aa: CASSLDRGRGEQFF

j_call: TRBJ2-3
v_call: TRBV5-1
cdr3_aa: CASSLAGTHDTQYF

j_call: TRBJ1-1
v_call: TRBV9
cdr3_aa: CASSAGTGGGLLPSRNEAFF

j_call: TRBJ1-2
v_call: TRBV28
cdr3_aa: CASDSHRGLYGYTF

j_call: TRBJ2-2
v_call: TRBV3-1
cdr3_aa: CASSQGGATGELFF

j_call: TRBJ2-3
v_call: TRBV3-1
cdr3_aa: CASERGLRTDTQYF

j_call: TRBJ2-3
v_call: TRBV5-8
cdr3_aa: CASSYRTSALDTQYF

j_call: TRBJ2-3
v_call: TRBV5-1
cdr3_aa: CASSLGGGLTDTQYF

j_call: TRBJ1-1
v_call: TRBV3-1
cdr3_aa: CASSQEGAGNTEAFF

j_call: TRBJ2-2
v_call: TRBV20-1
cdr3_aa: CSARGILGRTGELFF